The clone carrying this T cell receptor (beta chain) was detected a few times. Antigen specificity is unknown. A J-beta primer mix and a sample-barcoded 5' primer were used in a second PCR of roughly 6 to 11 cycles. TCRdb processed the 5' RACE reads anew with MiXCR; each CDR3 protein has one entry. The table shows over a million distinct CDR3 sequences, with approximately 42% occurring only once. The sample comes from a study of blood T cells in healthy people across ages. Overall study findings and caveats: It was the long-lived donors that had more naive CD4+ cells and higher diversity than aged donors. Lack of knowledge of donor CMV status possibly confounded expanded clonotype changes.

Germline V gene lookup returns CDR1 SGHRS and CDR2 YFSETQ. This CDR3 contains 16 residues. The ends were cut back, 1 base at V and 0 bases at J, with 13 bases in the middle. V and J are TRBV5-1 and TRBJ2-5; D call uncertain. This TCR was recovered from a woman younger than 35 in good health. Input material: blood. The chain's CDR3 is CASSLNGQAYQETQYF. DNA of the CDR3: TGCGCCAGCAGCTTGAACGGCCAGGCCTACCAAGAGACCCAGTACTTC.